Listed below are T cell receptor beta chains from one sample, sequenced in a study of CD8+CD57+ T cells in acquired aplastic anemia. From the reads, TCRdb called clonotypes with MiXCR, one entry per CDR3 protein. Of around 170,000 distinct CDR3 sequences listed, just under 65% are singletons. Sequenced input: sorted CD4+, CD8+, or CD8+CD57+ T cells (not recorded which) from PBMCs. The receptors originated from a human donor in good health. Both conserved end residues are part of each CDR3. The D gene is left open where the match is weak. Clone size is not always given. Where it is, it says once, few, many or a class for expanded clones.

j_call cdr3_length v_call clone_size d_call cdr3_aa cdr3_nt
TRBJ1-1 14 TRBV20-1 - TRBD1 CSARLGQPNTEAFF TGCAGTGCCAGGCTGGGACAGCCGAACACTGAAGCTTTCTTT
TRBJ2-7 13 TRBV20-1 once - CSARKGMAYEQYF TGCAGTGCTAGAAAGGGGATGGCCTACGAGCAGTACTTC
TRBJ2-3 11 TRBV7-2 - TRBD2 CASSRGGAQYF TGTGCCAGCTCCCGGGGGGGTGCGCAGTATTTT
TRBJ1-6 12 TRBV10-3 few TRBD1 CATGTGGSPLHF TGTGCCACCGGGACAGGAGGTTCACCCCTCCACTTT
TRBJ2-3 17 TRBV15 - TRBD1 CATSRGYGTELTDTQYF TGTGCCACCAGCAGAGGCTACGGGACAGAACTCACAGATACGCAGTATTTT
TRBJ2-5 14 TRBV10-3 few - CAISEGESQETQYF TGTGCCATCAGTGAGGGAGAGTCGCAAGAGACCCAGTACTTC
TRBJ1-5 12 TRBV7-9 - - CASSDGGQPQHF TGTGCCAGCAGCGATGGTGGTCAGCCCCAGCATTTT
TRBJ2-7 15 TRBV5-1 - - CASSLGETGDYEQYF TGCGCCAGCAGCTTGGGTGAGACGGGGGACTACGAGCAGTACTTC
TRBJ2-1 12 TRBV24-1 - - CATSDLRSEQFF TGTGCCACCAGTGATTTGCGGTCTGAGCAGTTCTTC
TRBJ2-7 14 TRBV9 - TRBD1 CASSAQGANYEQYF TGTGCCAGCAGCGCACAGGGGGCTAACTACGAGCAGTACTTC
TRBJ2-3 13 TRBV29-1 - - CSVGPNRRDTQYF TGCAGCGTTGGTCCAAACCGGAGAGATACGCAGTATTTT
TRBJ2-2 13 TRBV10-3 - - CASSATSTGELFF TGTGCCAGCAGTGCTACTAGCACCGGGGAGCTGTTTTTT
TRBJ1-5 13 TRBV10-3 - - CAITGTTDQPQHF TGTGCCATCACAGGGACAACGGATCAGCCCCAGCATTTT
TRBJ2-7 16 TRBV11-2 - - CASSSVWGARYYEQYF TGTGCCAGCAGTTCAGTCTGGGGGGCCAGATACTACGAGCAGTACTTC
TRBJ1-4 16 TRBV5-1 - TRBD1 CASSERQGPPNEKLFF TGCGCCAGCAGCGAGAGACAGGGCCCTCCTAATGAAAAACTGTTTTTT
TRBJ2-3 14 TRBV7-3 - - CASSDGRGTDTQYF TGTGCCAGCAGTGATGGCAGGGGCACAGATACGCAGTATTTT
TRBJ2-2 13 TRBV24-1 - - CATSDLGREGLFF TGTGCCACCAGTGATTTAGGCAGGGAAGGGCTGTTTTTT
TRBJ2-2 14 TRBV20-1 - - CSARIWSNTGELFF TGCAGTGCTAGAATCTGGAGTAACACCGGGGAGCTGTTTTTT
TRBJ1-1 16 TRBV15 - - CATSRTPAGENTEAFF TGTGCCACCAGCAGGACCCCGGCAGGGGAAAACACTGAAGCTTTCTTT
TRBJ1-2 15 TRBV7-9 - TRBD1 CASSSGTAINYGYTF TGCGCCAGCAGCTCCGGGACAGCGATTAACTATGGCTACACCTTC
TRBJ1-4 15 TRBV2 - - CASHALSWTAEKLSF TGTGCCTCCCACGCGTTGTCGTGGACCGCCGAAAAACTGTCTTTT
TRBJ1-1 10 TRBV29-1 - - CSVADIEALF TGCAGCGTGGCCGATATTGAAGCTCTCTTT
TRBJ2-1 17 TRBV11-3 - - CASSDLPRHGSYNEQFF TGTGCCAGCAGCGATCTGCCCCGTCACGGGTCCTACAATGAGCAGTTCTTC
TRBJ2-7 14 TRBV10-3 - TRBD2 CAISGGTSGYEQYF TGTGCCATCAGTGGGGGGACTAGCGGCTACGAGCAGTACTTC
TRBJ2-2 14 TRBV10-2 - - CASSVTVNTGELFF TGCGCCAGCAGCGTGACAGTGAACACCGGGGAGTTGTTTTTT
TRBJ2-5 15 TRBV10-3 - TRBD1 CAISGLGQTQETQYF TGTGCCATCAGTGGCCTGGGACAGACCCAAGAGACCCAGTACTTC
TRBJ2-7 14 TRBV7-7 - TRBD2 CASSLTSEHYEQYF TGTGCCAGCAGCTTAACTAGCGAGCACTACGAGCAGTACTTC
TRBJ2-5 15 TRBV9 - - CASSEEGGPQETQYF TGTGCCAGCAGTGAAGAGGGCGGGCCCCAAGAGACCCAGTACTTC
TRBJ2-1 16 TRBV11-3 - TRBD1 CASSAYRDSSYNEQFF TGTGCCAGCAGCGCATACCGGGACAGCTCCTACAATGAGCAGTTCTTC
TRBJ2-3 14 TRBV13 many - CASSLGPITDTQYF TGTGCCAGCAGCTTAGGGCCGATTACAGATACGCAGTATTTT
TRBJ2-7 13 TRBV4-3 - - CASSQVQAYEQYF TGCGCCAGCAGCCAAGTTCAAGCTTACGAGCAGTACTTC
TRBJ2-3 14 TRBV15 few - CATSRDGLVGPQYF TGTGCCACCAGCAGAGATGGGCTAGTCGGTCCGCAGTATTTT
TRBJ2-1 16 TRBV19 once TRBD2 CASSIEGGEIYNEQFF TGTGCCAGTAGTATAGAGGGGGGGGAAATCTACAATGAGCAGTTCTTC
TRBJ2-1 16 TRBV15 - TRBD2 CATSSGWTSGYNEQFF TGTGCCACCAGCAGTGGGTGGACTAGCGGCTACAATGAGCAGTTCTTC
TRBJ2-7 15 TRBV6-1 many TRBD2 CASSETVAGLDEQYF TGTGCCAGCAGTGAAACAGTAGCGGGCTTGGACGAGCAGTACTTC
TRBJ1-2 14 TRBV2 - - CASSEARTVYGYTF TGTGCCAGCAGTGAAGCCCGGACAGTCTATGGCTACACCTTC
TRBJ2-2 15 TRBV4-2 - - CASSQERDSGGELFF TGTGCCAGCAGCCAAGAAAGGGACTCGGGCGGGGAGCTGTTTTTT
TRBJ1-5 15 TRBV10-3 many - CAISESIDLNQPQHF TGTGCCATCAGTGAGTCAATCGACCTCAATCAGCCCCAGCATTTT
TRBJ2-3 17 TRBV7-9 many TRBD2 CASSWFSSGSATDTQYF TGTGCCAGCAGCTGGTTTTCTAGCGGGAGTGCCACAGATACGCAGTATTTT
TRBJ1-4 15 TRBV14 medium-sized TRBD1 CASSQVRQGGEKLFF TGTGCCAGCAGCCAAGTTCGACAGGGAGGCGAAAAACTGTTTTTT
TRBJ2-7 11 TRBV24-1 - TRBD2 CATSDPLADPF TGTGCCACCAGTGATCCCCTAGCGGACCCCTTC
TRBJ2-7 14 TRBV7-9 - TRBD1 CASSITQGSYEQYF TGTGCCAGCAGCATAACACAGGGGTCCTACGAGCAGTACTTC
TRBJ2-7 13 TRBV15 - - CATSRDPAYEQYF TGTGCCACCAGCAGAGATCCCGCCTACGAGCAGTACTTC
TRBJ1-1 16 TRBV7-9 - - CASSLRLTLDPYEAFF TGTGCCAGCAGCTTACGCTTGACTCTCGACCCTTATGAAGCTTTCTTT
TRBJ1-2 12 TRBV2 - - CASEGGVYGYTF TGTGCCAGTGAAGGGGGGGTTTATGGCTACACCTTC
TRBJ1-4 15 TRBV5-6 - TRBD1 CASSPAGGLGEKLFF TGTGCCAGCAGCCCCGCAGGGGGTCTAGGTGAAAAACTGTTTTTT
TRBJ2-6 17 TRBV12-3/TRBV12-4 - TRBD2 CASTLLAGGSGANVLTF TGTGCCAGCACCTTACTAGCGGGGGGCTCTGGGGCCAACGTCCTGACTTTC
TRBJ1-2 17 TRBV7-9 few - CASSLERGLRPGVSYTF TGTGCCAGCAGCTTAGAGCGGGGGCTCCGACCTGGTGTGAGCTACACCTTC
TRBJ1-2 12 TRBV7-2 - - CASSTGGGGYTF TGTGCCAGCAGCACCGGTGGGGGGGGCTACACCTTC
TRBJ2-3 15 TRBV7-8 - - CASSRGRAGPDTQYF TGTGCCAGCAGCCGGGGGCGGGCGGGTCCAGATACGCAGTATTTT
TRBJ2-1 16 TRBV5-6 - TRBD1 CASSLALGQGANEQFF TGTGCCAGCAGCCTCGCTCTGGGACAGGGGGCGAATGAGCAGTTCTTC
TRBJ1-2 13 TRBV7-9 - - CASKAQILYGYTF TGTGCCAGCAAGGCACAGATACTCTATGGCTACACCTTC
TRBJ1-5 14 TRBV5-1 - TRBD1 CASSTGQDNQPQHF TGCGCCAGCAGCACGGGACAGGACAATCAGCCCCAGCATTTT
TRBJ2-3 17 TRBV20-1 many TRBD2 CSARVITSSGITDTQYF TGCAGTGCTAGAGTTATTACGTCTAGCGGAATCACAGATACGCAGTATTTT
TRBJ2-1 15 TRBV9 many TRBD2 CASSLGLAGWDEQFF TGTGCCAGCAGCTTGGGACTAGCGGGGTGGGATGAGCAGTTCTTC
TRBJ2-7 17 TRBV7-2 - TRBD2 CASSQAATAGAGYEQYF TGCGCCAGCAGCCAAGCAGCAACAGCGGGGGCCGGGTACGAGCAGTACTTC
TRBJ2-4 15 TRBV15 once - CATSRDRAGEDIQYF TGTGCCACCAGCAGAGATCGGGCGGGTGAGGACATTCAGTACTTC
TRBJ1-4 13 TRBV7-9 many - CATGSATNEKLFF TGTGCCACCGGATCGGCAACTAATGAAAAACTGTTTTTT